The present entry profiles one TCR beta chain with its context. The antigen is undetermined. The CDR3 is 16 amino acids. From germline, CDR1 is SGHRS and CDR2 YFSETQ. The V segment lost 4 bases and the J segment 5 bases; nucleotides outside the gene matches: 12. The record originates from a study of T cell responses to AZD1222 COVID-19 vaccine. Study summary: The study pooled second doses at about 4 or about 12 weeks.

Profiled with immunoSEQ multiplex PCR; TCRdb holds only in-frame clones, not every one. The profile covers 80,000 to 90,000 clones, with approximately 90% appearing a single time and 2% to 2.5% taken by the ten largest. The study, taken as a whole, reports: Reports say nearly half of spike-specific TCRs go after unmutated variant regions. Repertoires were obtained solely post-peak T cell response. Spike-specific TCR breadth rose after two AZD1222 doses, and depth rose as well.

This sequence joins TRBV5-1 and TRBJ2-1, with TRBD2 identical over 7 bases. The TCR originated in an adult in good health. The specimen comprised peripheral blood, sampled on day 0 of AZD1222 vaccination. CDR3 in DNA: TGCGCCAGCAGCCACACGGCGGGGCTAGCGGACAATGAGCAGTTCTTC. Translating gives CASSHTAGLADNEQFF.